The sequence of this T cell receptor beta chain was determined in a study of human T cells and chemical hapten exposure. The library attached unique molecular identifiers to individual cDNA molecules. From the RACE reads, TCRdb called clonotypes with MiXCR, one entry per CDR3 protein. The data hold around 300,000 distinct CDR3 sequences, with 7.5% to 9% observed a single time. Time point described: pre-sensitization, week 0. Treatment of the sample: therapeutic diphenylcyclopropenone sensitization with weekly scalp DPC. The CDR3 totals 11 residues. V lost 5 bases and J lost 13, with 11 bases in between. CDR1 KGHDR and CDR2 SFDVKD come from the germline V gene.

This receptor was taken from a man aged 18 to 29 with alopecia areata. Some clones in this sample may be carry-over from other donors' samples. The chain combines TRBV24-1 with TRBJ2-1, with D perhaps TRBD1 (6 bases). The sample in question was whole blood, obtained in connection with sensitization to the hapten diphenylcyclopropenone (DPC). The CDR3 sequence is CATSVRDTQFF. In nucleotides, the CDR3 is TGTGCCACCAGTGTCCGGGACACCCAGTTCTTC.